Listed here is a single T cell receptor (beta chain). Its specific antigen is unknown. The record has no base qualities; no much larger clone is one base away. In the ophthalmopathy patients, disease was moderately to severely active, with a Clinical Activity Score of 3 or more, a NOSPECS grade of 4 or more, and a duration of less than 3 months. Any patient with an uncontrolled infection, another autoimmune disease, pregnancy or lactation was excluded. Diagnoses were established on the basis of clinical symptoms, serum thyroxine and TRAb, thyroid ultrasound, and orbital computed tomography. PBMCs were isolated from approximately 10 ml of fresh peripheral blood by Ficoll-Paque density gradient centrifugation. Total RNA was extracted using Trizol reagent, and RNA quality was assessed on an Agilent 2100 Bioanalyzer. The CDR3 holds 15 amino acids from the cysteine to the phenylalanine. The retained sequence is limited to the CDR3, 45 bases, with the frame set at the first base. Here V drops 6 bases and J drops 8 bases, and the junction holds 15 bases not matched to any gene. According to the germline V gene (reference sequence), CDR1 reads DFQATT and CDR2 reads SNEGSKA.

This sample was taken from a study of T cells in Graves' hyperthyroidism and ophthalmopathy (dated by TCRdb to the late 2010s). General notes on the study: Peripheral blood samples were taken at initial diagnosis, before any treatment was given. To identify TCR V-J signatures that set the groups apart, the researchers used a discovery cohort of 100 patients, made up of around 40 with Graves' ophthalmopathy and some 56 with stable Graves' hyperthyroidism. Whether ophthalmopathy could be predicted prospectively was tested in an independent validation cohort made up of 18 to 20 hyperthyroidism patients plus 17 patients who later progressed to ophthalmopathy. After sampling, hyperthyroidism patients received methimazole starting at 30 mg daily, and ophthalmopathy patients received high-dose intravenous methylprednisolone. The paper describes TCR Vbeta CDR3 sequencing of 135 peripheral blood samples, made up of around 41 ophthalmopathy patients, approximately 76 hyperthyroidism patients and around 17 progressor patients. The study also compared thyroid tissue and blood T-cell repertoires from more than 5 Graves' hyperthyroidism patients. The 75 to 100 discovery patients were divided at random into training and test sets in a 7:3 ratio. Study-wide conclusions, independent of this receptor: In validation, the model predicted progression to ophthalmopathy a median of about 5.9 months before onset, with approximately 70% sensitivity and nearly 75% specificity. Blood samples also contained most of the expanded thyroid clonotypes (frequency above 0.001), which suggests that blood repertoires may reflect thyroid immune responses. In cross-validation, a model built on a 13 V-J signature told ophthalmopathy apart from stable hyperthyroidism with less than 90% sensitivity and roughly 81% specificity, and in testing the same model reached 80%/75%. No statistical method was used to fix the sample size in advance, and group allocation was not hidden from the investigators.

TCR beta CDR3 regions were amplified from RNA transcripts. A first-round RT-PCR of the TCR CDR3 used the HTBI primer set with the Qiagen OneStep RT-PCR kit. Libraries were constructed in a second round of multiplex PCR, after which size selection and purification were carried out. Libraries were sequenced paired-end with 100 bp reads on an Illumina HiSeq2000. The published analysis was carried out like this. SOAPnuke was used to process the raw data, removing reads that contained adapters or uncalled bases, had a mean Phred below 15, or lacked an exact match to the constant primer or identifier. COPE v1.2.5 was used to merge the high-quality paired reads, and each unique nucleotide sequence was defined as a clonotype. Clonotypes were aligned to IMGT TRBV, TRBD and TRBJ reference segments using MiTCR v1.1. The analysis included only V-J combinations with a frequency above 0.0001, which together covered 99% to 99.2% of the repertoires. The TCS score was defined as the ratio of F50 (clonal expansion) to E x V (chaos), calculated using BLOSUM62-based TCRdist between CDR3 peptides within each V-J. Welch's t-statistics and random forest reduced 500 to 650 V-J features to roughly 13, which were used in a naive Bayes classifier (R e1071). The raw public data were reprocessed by TCRdb itself: fastp quality trimming at Q25, MiXCR clonotype calling, in-frame beta chains only. Each entry merges the rows of one CDR3 protein and shows their most common DNA and genes. The authors' filters were not applied to this entry. The sample table records 530,000 or so distinct CDR3 sequences; under 20% of these occur just once. Clones ranked in the top ten supply around 17% of the sample.

The rearrangement joined TRBV20-1 to TRBJ2-1; the central 8 bases match TRBD2. The sequencing sample was made of blood. The TCR sequence derives from a woman aged 18-30 years with Graves' ophthalmopathy. The nucleotide sequence is TGCAGTGCAACCGGCTTCGGCGGGGGGATGGATGAGCAGTTCTTC. This is translated as CSATGFGGGMDEQFF.